The clone carrying this TCR beta chain was counted ten times or more. No antigen is known for it. A universal primer site came from template switching; cDNA carried unique molecular identifiers. TCRdb ran MiXCR on the 5' RACE reads and lists one entry per CDR3 protein. The data show 500,000 to 650,000 distinct CDR3 sequences, with around 7.4% seen just once and roughly 1.6% held by the top ten. The data were taken from a study of identical twins. Study results and caveats: Cross-sectional statistics, not tracking of the same donors, supported the conclusions. Out-of-frame alpha sequences shared by twins showed excess low generation probability.

These data are also associated with another study on yellow fever vaccine responses in identical twins.

This receptor was taken from a woman aged 18 to 35 in good health. Sequencing input: PBMCs.

The CDR3 DNA sequence: TGTGCCAGCAGTGGGGGGACAGATGAAGCTTTCTTT. It specifies CASSGGTDEAFF. The rearrangement joins TRBV12-3 or TRBV12-4 to TRBJ1-1; the match to TRBD1 covers 7 bases. This CDR3 is built from 12 residues. V lost 5 bases and J lost 7; bases outside the gene matches: 4.